What follows are 16 T cell receptor beta chains derived from one specimen sequenced in a study of blood T cell repertoires in COVID-19. Assay: immunoSEQ multiplex PCR; the TCRdb copy retains only in-frame clones and omits some. The sample has 350,000 or so clones, approximately 87% seen once. The specimen was peripheral blood. The receptor source for this set is a woman in her twenties or thirties with COVID-19, enrolled during active disease.

The chain joins TRBV21-1 to TRBJ2-5; the listed D gene, TRBD2, was not tested against the DNA. TRBV21-1 is designated a pseudogene. The CDR3 is 18 amino acids. Written as DNA, the CDR3 is TGTGCCAGCAGCAAAGTTACGGGGGCACAGGGAGGGCAAGAGACCCAGTACTTC. It yields the protein CASSKVTGAQGGQETQYF.

The chain joins TRBV6-4 to TRBJ2-3; D not resolved. The germline V gene has CDR1 MRHNA and CDR2 SNTAGT. Trimming stripped 5 bases from V and 2 bases from J, with 8 bases between. This CDR3 comprises 13 residues. The CDR3 DNA follows: TGTGCCAGCAGTATGCGAAACACAGATACGCAGTATTTT. Amino acid sequence: CASSMRNTDTQYF.

V gene TRBV7-2 combines with J gene TRBJ1-5; TRBD1 aligns across 8 bases. The germline CDR1 and CDR2 sequences are SGHTA and FQGNSA. The CDR3 length is 18 residues. Losses at the gene ends were 4 bases for V and 6 bases for J; bases not matched to a gene: 17. In DNA, the CDR3 is TGTGCCAGCAGCTCTCACCCACCAACAGAACAGGGGGTTCAGCCCCAGCATTTT. It is translated as CASSSHPPTEQGVQPQHF.

V gene TRBV6-5 combines with J gene TRBJ1-5; perhaps TRBD1 as D (6 bases). The CDR3 sequence is 14 residues long. Germline V gives CDR1 MNHEY, CDR2 SVGAGI. The ends were cut back, 2 bases at V and 7 bases at J, with 12 bases in the middle. The CDR3 protein is CASSYGSGAQPQHF. The CDR3 region has the DNA TGTGCCAGCAGTTACGGGTCAGGGGCGCAGCCCCAGCATTTT.

The rearrangement links TRBV9 to TRBJ2-5; D ambiguous. This CDR3 contains 13 residues. Germline V lookup: CDR1 SGDLS, CDR2 YYNGEE. V dropped 4 bases and J dropped 4 bases, with 11 bases sitting between them. The CDR3: CASSSIASETQYF. The CDR3 bases are TGTGCCAGCAGCTCGATAGCTTCAGAGACCCAGTACTTC. Full variable domain (rest looked up from reference TRBV9 and TRBJ2-5): DSGVTQTPKHLITATGQRVTLRCSPRSGDLSVYWYQQSLDQGLQFLIQYYNGEERAKGNILERFSAQQFPDLHSELNLSSLELGDSALYFCASSSIASETQYFGPGTRLLVL.

This clone was seen just once. The CDR3 DNA is TGTGCCAGCAGTCCCTTCGGGAGCTTCCTCGCAGATACGCAGTATTTT. Translated, it gives CASSPFGSFLADTQYF. This chain joins TRBV6-2 or TRBV6-3 and TRBJ2-3, with D perhaps matching TRBD2 (6 bases). CDR1 MNHEY and CDR2 SVGEGT come from the germline V gene. The CDR3 covers 16 residues. Trimming pared 5 bases from V and 4 bases from J, leaving 19 bases between.

This chain connects TRBV4-1 to TRBJ2-1, with 12 bases aligning to TRBD1. This CDR3 region has 17 residues. V lost 0 bases, J lost 1 base, and 1 base stayed unmatched. Germline values: CDR1 MGHRA, CDR2 YSYEKL. The CDR3 region is CASSQEGQGASYNEQFF. The CDR3, as DNA: TGCGCCAGCAGCCAAGAGGGACAGGGGGCGTCCTACAATGAGCAGTTCTTC.

This chain joins TRBV4-3 and TRBJ2-5; 7 bases fit TRBD1. The CDR3 covers 14 residues. The V and J ends lost 4 bases and 7 bases, in that order; junction bases with no gene match: 9. Germline V lookup: CDR1 LGHNA, CDR2 YSLEER. The CDR3 loop is CASSLFRQGGTQYF. Written as DNA, the CDR3 is TGCGCCAGCAGCCTCTTTCGACAGGGCGGGACCCAGTACTTC.

The chain uses TRBV2 and TRBJ2-2; 12 nucleotides match TRBD2. V dropped 6 bases and J dropped 7; count of bases not matched to a gene: 3. The CDR3 totals 14 residues. Germline CDR1 reads SNHLY; CDR2 reads FYNNEI. The CDR3 region is CASRGTSGYGELFF. CDR3 nucleotides: TGTGCCAGCAGGGGGACTAGCGGGTACGGGGAGCTGTTTTTT.

The V gene is TRBV7-9, the J gene TRBJ2-7, with D unclear. V lost 11 bases, J lost 6 bases, and 14 bases lay in between. Germline V gives CDR1 SEHNR, CDR2 FQNEAQ (reference sequence). CDR3 length equals 11 residues. The CDR3 loop is CARPKFSEQYF. CDR3 sequence (DNA): TGTGCCCGCCCCAAATTCAGCGAGCAGTACTTC.

This chain joins TRBV27 and TRBJ2-2, with a tentative D call TRBD1 (5 bases). CDR1 is MNHEY, CDR2 SMNVEV, per germline (reference sequence). The CDR3 loop spans 13 amino acids. Trimming pared 3 bases from V and 6 bases from J, leaving 8 bases between. The CDR3 nucleotides are TGTGCCAGCAGTTTGGGGCCGCCCGGGGAGCTGTTTTTT. Translating it yields CASSLGPPGELFF.

The V call is TRBV5-1, the J call TRBJ2-7; D not certain. Germline CDR1 reads SGHRS; CDR2 reads YFSETQ. The V gene lost 2 bases and the J gene lost 2 bases, with 8 bases spanning the gap. The CDR3 is made up of 13 amino acids. CDR3 nucleotide sequence: TGCGCCAGCAGCTTAGGCAGCGCCTACGAGCAGTACTTC. Translation: CASSLGSAYEQYF.

In DNA form, the CDR3 reads TGTGCCAGCAGGGGGACTCGCCAGAACGGGGAGCTGTTTTTT. Its translation is CASRGTRQNGELFF. The rearrangement links TRBV6-5 to TRBJ2-2; the D gene is possibly TRBD2 (6 bases). Germline V gene lookup returns CDR1 MNHEY and CDR2 SVGAGI. The CDR3 has 14 amino acids. With 6 bases removed from V and 7 bases from J, the gap between germline ends came to 15 bases.

In this sample, this clone turned up a few times. This chain uses TRBV7-9 with TRBJ2-1; 8 nucleotides line up with TRBD2. Germline V gene data show CDR1 as SEHNR and CDR2 as FQNEAQ (reference sequence). This CDR3 has 16 amino acids. V dropped 6 bases and J dropped 2; count of bases not matched to a gene: 9. The CDR3 spells CASSSERERPYNEQFF. In nucleotides, the CDR3 is TGTGCCAGCAGTTCAGAGCGGGAGAGACCCTACAATGAGCAGTTCTTC. The entire variable domain, with the rest obtained from reference TRBV7-9 and TRBJ2-1, is as follows: DTGVSQNPRHKITKRGQNVTFRCDPISEHNRLYWYRQTLGQGPEFLTYFQNEAQLEKSRLLSDRFSAERPKGSFSTLEIQRTEQGDSAMYLCASSSERERPYNEQFFGPGTRLTVL.

This chain uses TRBV5-4 with TRBJ2-7, with 7 bases matching TRBD1. CDR1 SGHNT and CDR2 YYREEE come from the germline V gene (reference sequence). V shed 4 bases, J shed 2 bases, and the junction held 3 bases outside the gene matches. The length of the CDR3 is 13 residues. The CDR3 here is CASSQQGPYEQYF. The CDR3 DNA sequence: TGTGCCAGCAGCCAACAGGGGCCCTACGAGCAGTACTTC. Filled out from reference TRBV5-4 and TRBJ2-7, the complete variable domain reads ETGVTQSPTHLIKTRGQQVTLRCSSQSGHNTVSWYQQALGQGPQFIFQYYREEENGRGNFPPRFSGLQFPNYSSELNVNALELDDSALYLCASSQQGPYEQYFGPGTRLTVT.

This rearrangement joins TRBV19 to TRBJ2-7; 8 nucleotides align to TRBD1. There are 14 residues in the CDR3. Germline lookup yields CDR1 LNHDA and CDR2 SQIVND (reference sequence). Germline trimming cut 9 bases from V and 3 bases from J; bases unmatched to any gene: 10. This CDR3 is CASSSGGSSYEQYF. For the CDR3, the DNA is TGTGCCAGCTCCTCAGGGGGCTCTAGCTACGAGCAGTACTTC.